This record looks at one TCR beta chain sequence and its context. The data were obtained in a study of beta chain features in type 1 diabetes. Study background: The study found patients and healthy donors alike in age, gender and cell yields.

Germline CDR1 is SEHNR and CDR2 is FQNEAQ (reference sequence). The CDR3 covers 16 residues. Trimming stripped 1 base from V and 1 base from J, with 11 bases between. Investigators reverse transcribed all isolated RNA, so they sequenced expressed TCRB transcripts. Clones were sequenced by immunoSEQ multiplex PCR, and TCRdb holds only the in-frame ones, with some missing. Among 900,000 or so clones listed, about 17% were seen once. This sequence originates from a woman aged 18-29 years in good health. V is TRBV7-9 and J is TRBJ1-5; D is ambiguous. Sequences were obtained from naive CD4+ T cells from blood. The CDR3 region is CASSLEAGESNQPQHF. The CDR3 nucleotides read TGTGCCAGCAGCTTAGAGGCAGGTGAGAGCAATCAGCCCCAGCATTTT. Using reference TRBV7-9 and TRBJ1-5 for the parts outside the CDR3, the full variable domain is DTGVSQNPRHKITKRGQNVTFRCDPISEHNRLYWYRQTLGQGPEFLTYFQNEAQLEKSRLLSDRFSAERPKGSFSTLEIQRTEQGDSAMYLCASSLEAGESNQPQHFGDGTRLSIL.